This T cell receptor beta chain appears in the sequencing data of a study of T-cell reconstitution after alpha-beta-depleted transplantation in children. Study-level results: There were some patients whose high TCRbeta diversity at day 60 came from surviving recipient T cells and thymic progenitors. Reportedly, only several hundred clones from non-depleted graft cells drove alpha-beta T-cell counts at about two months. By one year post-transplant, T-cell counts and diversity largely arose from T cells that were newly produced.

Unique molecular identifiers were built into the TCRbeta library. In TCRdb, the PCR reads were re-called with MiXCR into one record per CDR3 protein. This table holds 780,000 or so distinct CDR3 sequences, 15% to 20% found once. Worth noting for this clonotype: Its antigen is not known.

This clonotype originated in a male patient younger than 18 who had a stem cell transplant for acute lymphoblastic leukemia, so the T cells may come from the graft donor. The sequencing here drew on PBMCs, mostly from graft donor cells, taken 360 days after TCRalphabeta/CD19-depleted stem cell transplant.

The CDR3 DNA reads TGCGCCAGCAGCCGCTCACCCGGTGAAAAACTGTTTTTT. Its protein product is CASSRSPGEKLFF. This rearrangement joins TRBV5-1 to TRBJ1-4; D is ambiguous. Germline CDR1 is SGHRS and CDR2 is YFSETQ. CDR3 size: 13 residues. Trimming took off 4 bases at V and 7 bases at J, with 11 bases between the two ends.